This passage covers 14 T cell receptor beta chains from one sample sequenced in a study of molecular identifiers for immune sequencing clone quantification. TCRdb reprocessed the PCR reads via MiXCR and lists one record per CDR3 protein. The table records some 41,000 distinct CDR3 sequences, less than 20% of them present only once. Sample: naive CD8+ T cells from blood, with Jurkat cell RNA spiked in. The subset is: FACS-sorted CD8+CD4-CCR7+CD45RA+ naive T cells. These receptors were obtained from a human donor in good health. Some libraries in this study had Jurkat cell RNA spiked in.

A few counts support this clonotype. This sequence joins TRBV6-2 or TRBV6-3 and TRBJ1-1; no clear D gene. This CDR3 contains 12 residues. Germline lookup yields CDR1 MNHEY and CDR2 SVGEGT. V was trimmed by 5 bases and J by 2 bases, leaving 6 bases between them. CDR3 residues: CASSISNTEAFF. The CDR3 nucleotides are TGTGCCAGCAGTATAAGTAACACTGAAGCTTTCTTT.

By its share, this clonotype is medium-sized. The chain combines TRBV18 with TRBJ2-2; no reliable D call. CDR1 is KGHSH, CDR2 LQKENI, per germline. V was shortened by 2 bases and J by 6 bases, with 1 base between the two germline ends. The CDR3 runs to 11 residues. CDR3 sequence (DNA): TGTGCCAGCTCACCAGCCGGGGAGCTGTTTTTT. Its translation is CASSPAGELFF.

This clonotype has at least ten counts. The chain is built from TRBV12-3 or TRBV12-4 and TRBJ1-2, with D perhaps TRBD1 (6 bases). Trimming left V 3 bases short and J 4 bases short, with 18 bases between. The CDR3 has 16 residues. The CDR3 here is CASSLSGQSLAYGYTF. The CDR3 bases are TGTGCCAGCAGTTTGTCAGGACAGTCTTTGGCCTATGGCTACACCTTC.

This clonotype was picked up many times. V is TRBV20-1 and J is TRBJ2-7; D uncertain. Trimming took off 6 bases at V and 0 bases at J, with 6 bases between the two ends. In germline, CDR1 is DFQATT, CDR2 SNEGSKA (reference sequence). This CDR3 is built from 11 residues. The CDR3 DNA sequence: TGCAGTGCCTCAGACTCCTACGAGCAGTACTTC. It codes for CSASDSYEQYF.

About this clonotype: A single base separates this from a much larger clone, so it may be a read error. The chain recombines TRBV7-7 with TRBJ2-1; D may be TRBD2 (5 bases). Germline-derived CDR1 and CDR2 are SSHAT and FNYEAQ (reference sequence). The CDR3 runs to 18 residues. CDR3 sequence reads: CASSRLGFNRVEGSEQFF. The CDR3 DNA reads TGTGCTAGCAGCCGGCTGGGGTTCAATCGGGTAGAGGGCAGTGAGCAGTTCTTC.

Notes on this clonotype: This could be a read error, since a much larger clone is one nucleotide away. The genes are TRBV4-3 and TRBJ2-2, with D perhaps matching TRBD1 or TRBD2 (5 bases each). This CDR3 is built from 16 residues. CDR1 and CDR2 (germline): LGHNA, YSLEER. V was trimmed by 0 bases and J by 4 bases, leaving 12 bases between them. The CDR3 here is CASSQDLGTLTGELFF. In DNA, the CDR3 is TGCGCCAGCAGCCAAGATCTAGGGACCCTCACCGGGGAGCTGTTTTTT.

This clonotype was observed many times. The J gene is TRBJ2-5, the V gene TRBV15; 8 bases fit TRBD2. V dropped 3 bases and J dropped 4; count of bases not matched to a gene: 13. The CDR3 runs 17 residues. CDR1 is LNHNV and CDR2 is YYDKDF in the germline V gene (reference sequence). CDR3 sequence (DNA): TGTGCCACCAGCAGGCAACTAAGCGGGAGAGAGCGAGAGACCCAGTACTTC. It encodes CATSRQLSGRERETQYF. The full variable domain, rest sourced from reference TRBV15 and TRBJ2-5, is DAMVIQNPRYQVTQFGKPVTLSCSQTLNHNVMYWYQQKSSQAPKLLFHYYDKDFNNEADTPDNFQSRRPNTSFCFLDIRSPGLGDTAMYLCATSRQLSGRERETQYFGPGTRLLVL.

This clonotype was counted ten times or more. The V gene is TRBV6-2 or TRBV6-3, the J gene TRBJ1-5; 8 bases match TRBD1. CDR1 and CDR2 (germline): MNHEY, SVGEGT. The CDR3 consists of 13 residues. Trimming removed 6 bases from V and 7 bases from J; junction bases left unmatched: 5. In DNA, the CDR3 is TGTGCCAGCAGGGACAGGGTAGAGCAGCCCCAGCATTTT. Translated, it gives CASRDRVEQPQHF.

J is TRBJ2-1 and V is TRBV12-3 or TRBV12-4; D gene ambiguous. V lost 7 bases and J 2 bases, leaving 15 bases between the germline ends. The CDR3 extends over 15 amino acids. The chain's CDR3 is CASIGQWLPYNEQFF. The CDR3 DNA reads TGTGCCAGCATCGGTCAGTGGCTCCCCTACAATGAGCAGTTCTTC.

Note on this clonotype: This may stem from a read error, because a much larger clone lies one nucleotide away. Lacking the conserved final phenylalanine or tryptophan, this CDR3 likely reflects a read error. This chain connects TRBV4-2 to TRBJ1-2; no clear D gene. CDR3 length: 13 residues. Trimming removed 1 base at V and 8 bases at J, with 11 bases between. Germline values: CDR1 LGHNA, CDR2 YNFKEQ. The CDR3 nucleotides are TGTGCCAGCAGCCAAGGCGATAGCGGCGGCTACACCTTA. This codes for CASSQGDSGGYTL.

This clonotype was detected only a few times. One base away lies a much larger clone, so this may be a sequencing read error. J is TRBJ2-5 and V is TRBV20-1; maybe TRBD2 (6 bases). Germline V gene data show CDR1 as DFQATT and CDR2 as SNEGSKA (reference sequence). The CDR3 loop spans 13 amino acids. The ends were cut back, 0 bases at V and 9 bases at J, with 14 bases in the middle. CDR3 nucleotide sequence: TGCAGTGCTAGAGAGACCCTGTGGGAGGCCCAGTACTTC. Translation: CSARETLWEAQYF.

This clonotype was counted ten times or more. V is TRBV16 and J is TRBJ1-5; unclear D gene. V was cut by 0 bases and J by 5 bases, with 14 bases left in between. Germline values: CDR1 KGHSY, CDR2 FQNENV. The CDR3 totals 16 residues. Written as DNA, the CDR3 is TGTGCCAGCAGCCAATCAGGAATTGTGCCCTATCAGCCCCAGCATTTT. Translated: CASSQSGIVPYQPQHF. Using reference TRBV16 and TRBJ1-5 for the parts outside the CDR3, the full variable domain is GEEVAQTPKHLVRGEGQKAKLYCAPIKGHSYVFWYQQVLKNEFKFLISFQNENVFDETGMPKERFSAKCLPNSPCSLEIQATKLEDSAVYFCASSQSGIVPYQPQHFGDGTRLSIL.

This clonotype was counted a few times. The chain combines TRBV12-3 or TRBV12-4 with TRBJ2-2; 11 bases match TRBD2. Unmatched junction bases numbered 6, after V lost 7 bases and J lost 2 bases. This CDR3 has 16 amino acids. The CDR3 loop reads CASTRLAGRNTGELFF. The CDR3 coding sequence is TGTGCCAGCACTAGACTAGCGGGAAGAAACACCGGGGAGCTGTTTTTT.

The sample holds many counts of this clonotype. This chain links TRBV13 with TRBJ2-3; 8 nucleotides agree with TRBD2. The CDR3 has 15 amino acids. Germline V lookup: CDR1 PRHDT, CDR2 FYEKMQ (reference sequence). V lost 2 bases, J lost 2 bases, and 3 bases stayed unmatched. DNA for the CDR3: TGTGCCAGCAGCTTATACGGGAGGGTCACAGATACGCAGTATTTT. The encoded protein is CASSLYGRVTDTQYF.